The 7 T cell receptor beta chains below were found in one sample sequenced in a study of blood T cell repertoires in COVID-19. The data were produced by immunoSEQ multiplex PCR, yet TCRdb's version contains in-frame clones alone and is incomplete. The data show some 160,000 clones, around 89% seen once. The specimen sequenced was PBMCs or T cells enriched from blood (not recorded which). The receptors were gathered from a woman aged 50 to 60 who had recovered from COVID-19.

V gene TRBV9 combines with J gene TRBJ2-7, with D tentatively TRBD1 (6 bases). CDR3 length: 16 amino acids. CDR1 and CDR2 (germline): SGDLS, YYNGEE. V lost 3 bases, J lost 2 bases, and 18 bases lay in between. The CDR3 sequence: CASSGGQLPITYEQYF. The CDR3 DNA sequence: TGTGCCAGCAGCGGGGGGCAGCTACCCATTACCTACGAGCAGTACTTC.

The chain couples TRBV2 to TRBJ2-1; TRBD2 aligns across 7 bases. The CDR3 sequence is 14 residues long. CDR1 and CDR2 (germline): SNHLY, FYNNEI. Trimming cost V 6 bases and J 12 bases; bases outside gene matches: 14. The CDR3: CASRGLVGHVGQFF. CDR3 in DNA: TGTGCCAGCAGAGGACTAGTCGGCCATGTGGGGCAGTTCTTC.

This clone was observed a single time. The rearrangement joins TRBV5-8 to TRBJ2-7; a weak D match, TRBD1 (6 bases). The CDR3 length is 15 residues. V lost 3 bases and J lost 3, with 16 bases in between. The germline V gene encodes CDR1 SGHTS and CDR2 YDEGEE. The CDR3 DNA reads TGTGCCAGCAGCTCGAGCACAGGGTTGTTCTACGAGCAGTACTTC. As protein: CASSSSTGLFYEQYF. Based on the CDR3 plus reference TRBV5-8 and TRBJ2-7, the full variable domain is EAGVTQSPTHLIKTRGQQATLRCSPISGHTSVYWYQQALGLGLQFLLWYDEGEERNRGNFPPRFSGRQFPNYSSELNVNALELEDSALYLCASSSSTGLFYEQYFGPGTRLTVT.

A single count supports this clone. The CDR3 sequence is CASSLYGDTEAFF. DNA of the CDR3: TGTGCCAGCAGCTTATACGGTGACACTGAAGCTTTCTTT. The rearrangement joins TRBV13 to TRBJ1-1; D uncertain. The CDR3 spans 13 residues. CDR1 PRHDT and CDR2 FYEKMQ come from the germline V gene (reference sequence). V dropped 2 bases and J dropped 3 bases, with 7 bases sitting between them. The entire variable domain, with the rest obtained from reference TRBV13 and TRBJ1-1, is as follows: AAGVIQSPRHLIKEKRETATLKCYPIPRHDTVYWYQQGPGQDPQFLISFYEKMQSDKGSIPDRFSAQQFSDYHSELNMSSLELGDSALYFCASSLYGDTEAFFGQGTRLTVV.

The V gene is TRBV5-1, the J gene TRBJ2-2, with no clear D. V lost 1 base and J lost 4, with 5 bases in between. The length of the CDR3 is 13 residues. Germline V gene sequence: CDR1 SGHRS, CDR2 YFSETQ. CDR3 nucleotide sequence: TGCGCCAGCAGCTTGACAGCCACCGGGGAGCTGTTTTTT. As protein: CASSLTATGELFF.

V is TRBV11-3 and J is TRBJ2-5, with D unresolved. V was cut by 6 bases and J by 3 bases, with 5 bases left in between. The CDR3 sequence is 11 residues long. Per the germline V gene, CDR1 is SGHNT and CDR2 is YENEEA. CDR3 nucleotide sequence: TGTGCCAGCAGTTCCGAAGAGACCCAGTACTTC. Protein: CASSSEETQYF.

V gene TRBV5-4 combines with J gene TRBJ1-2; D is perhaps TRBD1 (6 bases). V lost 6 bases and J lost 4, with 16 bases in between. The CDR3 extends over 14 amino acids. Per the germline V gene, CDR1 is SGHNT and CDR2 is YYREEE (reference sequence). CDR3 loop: CASTLGVDSYGYTF. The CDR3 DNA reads TGTGCCAGCACCCTTGGGGTGGACAGCTATGGCTACACCTTC.